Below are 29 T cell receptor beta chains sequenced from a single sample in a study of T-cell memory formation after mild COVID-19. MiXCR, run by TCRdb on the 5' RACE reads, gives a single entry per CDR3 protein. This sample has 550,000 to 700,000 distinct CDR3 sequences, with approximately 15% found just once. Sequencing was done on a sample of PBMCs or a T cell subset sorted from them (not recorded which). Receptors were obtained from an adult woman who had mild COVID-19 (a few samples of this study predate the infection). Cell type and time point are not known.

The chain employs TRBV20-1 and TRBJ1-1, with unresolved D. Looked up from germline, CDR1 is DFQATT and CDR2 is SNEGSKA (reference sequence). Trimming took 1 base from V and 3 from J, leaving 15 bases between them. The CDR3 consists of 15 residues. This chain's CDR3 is CSARALEQRDTEAFF. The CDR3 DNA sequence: TGCAGTGCTAGAGCGTTAGAACAGCGCGACACTGAAGCTTTCTTT.

This CDR3 is CASSHRLSDKPSYEQYF. The CDR3 coding sequence is TGTGCCAGCAGCCATCGCCTATCCGACAAGCCCTCCTACGAGCAGTACTTC. This rearrangement joins TRBV3-1 to TRBJ2-7; no clear D gene. With 3 bases removed from V and 0 bases from J, the gap between germline ends came to 18 bases. Germline V gene sequence: CDR1 LGHDT, CDR2 YNNKEL (reference sequence). The CDR3 has 17 amino acids.

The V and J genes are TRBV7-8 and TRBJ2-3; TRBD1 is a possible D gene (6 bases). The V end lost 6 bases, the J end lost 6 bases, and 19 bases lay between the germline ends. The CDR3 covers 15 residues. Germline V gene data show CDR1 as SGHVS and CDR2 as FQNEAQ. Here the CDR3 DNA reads TGTGCCAGCAGTCAGTTGGGGGCCCCAGGGGATACGCAGTATTTT. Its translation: CASSQLGAPGDTQYF.

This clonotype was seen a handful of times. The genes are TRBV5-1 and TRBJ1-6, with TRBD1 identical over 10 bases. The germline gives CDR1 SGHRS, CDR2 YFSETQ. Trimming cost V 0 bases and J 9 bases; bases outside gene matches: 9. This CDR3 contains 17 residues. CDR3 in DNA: TGCGCCAGCAGCTTGGAGACAGGGGGCGTGTTAGGTTCACCCCTCCACTTT. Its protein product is CASSLETGGVLGSPLHF.

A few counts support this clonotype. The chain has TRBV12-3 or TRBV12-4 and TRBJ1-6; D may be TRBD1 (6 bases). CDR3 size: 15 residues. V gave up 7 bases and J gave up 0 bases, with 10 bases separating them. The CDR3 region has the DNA TGTGCCAGCACCGACAGGAGCTCCTATAATTCACCCCTCCACTTT. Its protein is CASTDRSSYNSPLHF.

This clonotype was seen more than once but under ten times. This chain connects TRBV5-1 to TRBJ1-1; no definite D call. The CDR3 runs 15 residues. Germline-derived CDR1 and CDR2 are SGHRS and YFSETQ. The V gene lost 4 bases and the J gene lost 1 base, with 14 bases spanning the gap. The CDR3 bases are TGCGCCAGCAGCAACTCCTGGCGAGGGAACACTGAAGCTTTCTTT. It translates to CASSNSWRGNTEAFF.

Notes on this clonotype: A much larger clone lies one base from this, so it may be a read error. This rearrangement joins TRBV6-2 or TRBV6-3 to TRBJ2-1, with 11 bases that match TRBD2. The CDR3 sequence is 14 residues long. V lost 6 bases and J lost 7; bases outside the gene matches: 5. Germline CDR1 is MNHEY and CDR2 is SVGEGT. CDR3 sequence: CASRTSGKGNEQFF. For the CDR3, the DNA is TGTGCCAGCAGGACTAGCGGGAAGGGGAATGAGCAGTTCTTC.

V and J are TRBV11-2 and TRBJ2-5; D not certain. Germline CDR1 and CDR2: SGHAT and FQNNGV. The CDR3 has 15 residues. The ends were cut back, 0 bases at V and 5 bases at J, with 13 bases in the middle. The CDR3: CASSLDPQPMETQYF. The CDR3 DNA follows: TGTGCCAGCAGCTTAGATCCGCAACCGATGGAGACCCAGTACTTC.

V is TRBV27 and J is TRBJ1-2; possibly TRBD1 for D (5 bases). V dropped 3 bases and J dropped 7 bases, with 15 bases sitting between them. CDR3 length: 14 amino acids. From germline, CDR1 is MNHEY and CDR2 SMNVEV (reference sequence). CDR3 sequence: CASSFQGTGRGYTF. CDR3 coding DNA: TGTGCCAGCAGTTTCCAGGGCACGGGTCGTGGCTACACCTTC.

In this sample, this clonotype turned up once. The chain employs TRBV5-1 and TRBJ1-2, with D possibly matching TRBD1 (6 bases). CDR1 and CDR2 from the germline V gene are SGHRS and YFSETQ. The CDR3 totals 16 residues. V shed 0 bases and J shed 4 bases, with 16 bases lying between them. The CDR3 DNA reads TGCGCCAGCAGCTTGGGAGGCAAACAGGGCCCCTATGGCTACACCTTC. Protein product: CASSLGGKQGPYGYTF.

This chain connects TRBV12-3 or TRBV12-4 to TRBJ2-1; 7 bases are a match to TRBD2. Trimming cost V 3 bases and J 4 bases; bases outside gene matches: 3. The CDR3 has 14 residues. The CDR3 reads CASSFWTRYNEQFF. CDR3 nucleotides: TGTGCCAGCAGTTTCTGGACTAGGTACAATGAGCAGTTCTTC.

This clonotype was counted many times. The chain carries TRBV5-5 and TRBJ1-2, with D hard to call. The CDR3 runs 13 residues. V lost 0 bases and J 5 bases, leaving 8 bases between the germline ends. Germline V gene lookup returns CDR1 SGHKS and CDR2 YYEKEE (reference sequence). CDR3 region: CASSLESGYGYTF. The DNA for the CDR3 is TGTGCCAGCAGCTTGGAATCCGGGTATGGCTACACCTTC.

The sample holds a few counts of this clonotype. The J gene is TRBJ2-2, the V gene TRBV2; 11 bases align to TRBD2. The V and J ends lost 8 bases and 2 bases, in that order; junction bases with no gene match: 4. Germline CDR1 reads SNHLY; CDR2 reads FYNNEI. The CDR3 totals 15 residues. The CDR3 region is CASGGTSGNTGELFF. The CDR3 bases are TGTGCCAGCGGGGGGACTAGCGGAAACACCGGGGAGCTGTTTTTT. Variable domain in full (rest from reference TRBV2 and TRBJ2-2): EPEVTQTPSHQVTQMGQEVILRCVPISNHLYFYWYRQILGQKVEFLVSFYNNEISEKSEIFDDQFSVERPDGSNFTLKIRSTKLEDSAMYFCASGGTSGNTGELFFGEGSRLTVL.

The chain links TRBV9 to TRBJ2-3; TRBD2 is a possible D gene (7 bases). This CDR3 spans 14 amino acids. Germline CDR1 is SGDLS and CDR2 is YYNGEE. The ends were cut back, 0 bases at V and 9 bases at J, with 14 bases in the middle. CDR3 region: CASSVESGRGTQYF. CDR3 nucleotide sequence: TGTGCCAGCAGCGTAGAATCGGGGAGGGGGACGCAGTATTTT. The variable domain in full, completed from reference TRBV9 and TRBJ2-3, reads DSGVTQTPKHLITATGQRVTLRCSPRSGDLSVYWYQQSLDQGLQFLIQYYNGEERAKGNILERFSAQQFPDLHSELNLSSLELGDSALYFCASSVESGRGTQYFGPGTRLTVL.

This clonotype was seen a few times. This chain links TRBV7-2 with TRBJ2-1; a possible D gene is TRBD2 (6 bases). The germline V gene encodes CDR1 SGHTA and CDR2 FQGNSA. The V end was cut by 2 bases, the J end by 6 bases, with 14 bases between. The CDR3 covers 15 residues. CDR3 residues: CASSLWEAVANEQFF. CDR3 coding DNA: TGTGCCAGCAGCTTATGGGAGGCAGTGGCCAATGAGCAGTTCTTC. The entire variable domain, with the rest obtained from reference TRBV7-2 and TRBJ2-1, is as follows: GAGVSQSPSNKVTEKGKDVELRCDPISGHTALYWYRQSLGQGLEFLIYFQGNSAPDKSGLPSDRFSAERTGGSVSTLTIQRTQQEDSAVYLCASSLWEAVANEQFFGPGTRLTVL.

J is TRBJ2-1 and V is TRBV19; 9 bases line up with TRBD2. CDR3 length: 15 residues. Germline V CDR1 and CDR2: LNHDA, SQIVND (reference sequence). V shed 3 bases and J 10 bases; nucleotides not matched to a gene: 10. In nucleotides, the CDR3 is TGTGCCAGTAGTATTTGGCTAGCGGGAAGGAAAGAGCAGTTCTTC. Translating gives CASSIWLAGRKEQFF. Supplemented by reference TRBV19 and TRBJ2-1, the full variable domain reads DGGITQSPKYLFRKEGQNVTLSCEQNLNHDAMYWYRQDPGQGLRLIYYSQIVNDFQKGDIAEGYSVSREKKESFPLTVTSAQKNPTAFYLCASSIWLAGRKEQFFGPGTRLTVL.

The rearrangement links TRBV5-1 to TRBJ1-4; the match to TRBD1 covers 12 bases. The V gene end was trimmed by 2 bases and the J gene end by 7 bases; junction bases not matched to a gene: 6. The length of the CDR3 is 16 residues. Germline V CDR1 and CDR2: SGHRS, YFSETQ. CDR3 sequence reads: CASSFTGTGGGEKLFF. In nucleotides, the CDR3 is TGCGCCAGCAGCTTTACCGGGACAGGGGGCGGTGAAAAACTGTTTTTT.

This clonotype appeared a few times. This CDR3 is CASSFSGDYNEQFF. The CDR3 bases are TGTGCCAGCAGCTTCAGCGGGGACTACAATGAGCAGTTCTTC. V is TRBV3-1 and J is TRBJ2-1; TRBD2 matches at 7 bases. The CDR3 has 14 residues. Germline CDR1 and CDR2: LGHDT and YNNKEL (reference sequence). The J segment lost 3 bases and the V segment lost 5 bases, leaving 4 bases of the junction unmatched.

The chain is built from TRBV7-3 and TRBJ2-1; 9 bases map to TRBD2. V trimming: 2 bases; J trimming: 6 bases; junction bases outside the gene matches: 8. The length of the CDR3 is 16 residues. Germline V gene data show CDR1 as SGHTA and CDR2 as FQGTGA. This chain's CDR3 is CASSLQAGLASNEQFF. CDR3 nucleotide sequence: TGTGCCAGCAGCTTACAGGCTGGACTAGCGAGCAATGAGCAGTTCTTC. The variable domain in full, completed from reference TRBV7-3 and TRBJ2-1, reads GAGVSQTPSNKVTEKGKYVELRCDPISGHTALYWYRQSLGQGPEFLIYFQGTGAADDSGLPNDRFFAVRPEGSVSTLKIQRTERGDSAVYLCASSLQAGLASNEQFFGPGTRLTVL.

CDR3 sequence (DNA): TGCAGCGTTGGCAGGGGGCACGAGCAGTACTTC. It translates to CSVGRGHEQYF. The chain uses TRBV29-1 and TRBJ2-7, with 8 bases identical to TRBD1. After removal of 4 bases from V and 5 bases from J, the junction contained 1 base not matched to a gene. This CDR3 contains 11 residues. CDR1 and CDR2 (germline): SQVTM, ANQGSEA.

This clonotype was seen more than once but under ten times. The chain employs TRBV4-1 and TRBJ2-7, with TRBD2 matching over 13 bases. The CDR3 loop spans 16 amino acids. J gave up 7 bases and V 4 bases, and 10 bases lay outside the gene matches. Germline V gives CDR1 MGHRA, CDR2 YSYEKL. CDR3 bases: TGCGCCAGCAGCCGTGGACTAGCGGGGGACTCCCTAGAGCAGTACTTC. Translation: CASSRGLAGDSLEQYF.

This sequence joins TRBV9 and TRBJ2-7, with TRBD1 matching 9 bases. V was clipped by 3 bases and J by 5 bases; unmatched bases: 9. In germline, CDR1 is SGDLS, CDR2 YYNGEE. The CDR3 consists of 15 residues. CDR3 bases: TGTGCCAGCAGCGCCCGGGACAGGGCAGGGGACGAGCAGTACTTC. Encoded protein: CASSARDRAGDEQYF.

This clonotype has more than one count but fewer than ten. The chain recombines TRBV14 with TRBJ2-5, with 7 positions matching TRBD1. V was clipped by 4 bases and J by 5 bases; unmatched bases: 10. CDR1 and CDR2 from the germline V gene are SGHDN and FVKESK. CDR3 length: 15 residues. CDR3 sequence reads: CASSLDRDQWETQYF. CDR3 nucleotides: TGTGCCAGCAGCCTTGACAGGGACCAGTGGGAGACCCAGTACTTC.

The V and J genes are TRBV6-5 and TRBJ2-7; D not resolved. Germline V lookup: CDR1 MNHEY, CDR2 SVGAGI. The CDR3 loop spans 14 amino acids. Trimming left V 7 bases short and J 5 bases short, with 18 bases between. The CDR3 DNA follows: TGTGCCAGCACCAACCCCGGACGTCCTAACGAGCAGTACTTC. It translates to CASTNPGRPNEQYF.

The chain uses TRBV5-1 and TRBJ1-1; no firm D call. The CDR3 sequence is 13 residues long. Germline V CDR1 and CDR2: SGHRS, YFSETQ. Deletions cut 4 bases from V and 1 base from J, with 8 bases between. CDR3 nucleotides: TGCGCCAGCAGCCCCTACGGGAACACTGAAGCTTTCTTT. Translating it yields CASSPYGNTEAFF.

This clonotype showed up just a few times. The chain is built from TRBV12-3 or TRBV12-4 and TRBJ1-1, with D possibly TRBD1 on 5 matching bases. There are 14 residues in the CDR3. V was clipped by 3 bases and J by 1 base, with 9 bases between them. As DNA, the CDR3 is TGTGCCAGCAGTTTCGCAGGGAAGAACACTGAAGCTTTCTTT. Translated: CASSFAGKNTEAFF.

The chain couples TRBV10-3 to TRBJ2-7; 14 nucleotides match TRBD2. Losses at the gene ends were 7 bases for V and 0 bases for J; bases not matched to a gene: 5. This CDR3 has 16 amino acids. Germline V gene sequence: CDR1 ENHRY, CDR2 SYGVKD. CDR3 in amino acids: CAITGTSGSRSYEQYF. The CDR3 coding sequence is TGTGCCATCACCGGGACTAGCGGGAGCCGCTCCTACGAGCAGTACTTC.

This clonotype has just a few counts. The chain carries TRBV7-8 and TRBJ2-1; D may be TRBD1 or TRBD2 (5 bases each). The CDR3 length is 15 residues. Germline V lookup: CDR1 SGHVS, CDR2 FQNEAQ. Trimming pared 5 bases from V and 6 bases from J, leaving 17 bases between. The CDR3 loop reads CASSPRGRGTNEQFF. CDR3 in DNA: TGTGCCAGCAGCCCCCGGGGCCGGGGAACCAATGAGCAGTTCTTC.

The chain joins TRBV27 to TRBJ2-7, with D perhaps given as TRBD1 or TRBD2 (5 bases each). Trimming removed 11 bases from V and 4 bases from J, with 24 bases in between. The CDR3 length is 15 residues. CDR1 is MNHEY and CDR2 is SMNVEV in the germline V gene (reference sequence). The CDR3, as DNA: TGTGCCGGCCCTTGCCGGGACGGGGAGAGTTACGAGCAGTACTTC. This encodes CAGPCRDGESYEQYF.